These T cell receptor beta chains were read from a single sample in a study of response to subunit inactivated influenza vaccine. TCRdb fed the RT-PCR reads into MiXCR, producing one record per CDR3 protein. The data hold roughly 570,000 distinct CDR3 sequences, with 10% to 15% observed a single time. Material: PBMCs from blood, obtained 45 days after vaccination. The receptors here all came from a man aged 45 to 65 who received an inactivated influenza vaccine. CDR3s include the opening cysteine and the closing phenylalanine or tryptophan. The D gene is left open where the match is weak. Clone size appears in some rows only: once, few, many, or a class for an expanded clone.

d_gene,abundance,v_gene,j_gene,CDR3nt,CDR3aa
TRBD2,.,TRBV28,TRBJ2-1,TGTGCCAGCAGCCATGGGACTACTAACAATGAGCAGTTCTTC,CASSHGTTNNEQFF
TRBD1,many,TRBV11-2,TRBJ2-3,TGTGCCAGCAGCTTAGGCGGACAGGGTGACGGTAACACAGATACGCAGTATTTT,CASSLGGQGDGNTDTQYF
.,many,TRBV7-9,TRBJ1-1,TGTGCCAGCAGCTTAGTAGGGCTCGGCGCTGAAGCTTTCTTT,CASSLVGLGAEAFF
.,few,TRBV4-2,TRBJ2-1,TGTGCCAGCAGCCAAGACGTAAAGGGCTACAATGAGCAGTTCTTC,CASSQDVKGYNEQFF
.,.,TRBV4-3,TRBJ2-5,TGCGCCAGCAGCTACGGACTAGGGGGACGCGGGGAGACCCAGTACTTC,CASSYGLGGRGETQYF
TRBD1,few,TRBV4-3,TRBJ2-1,TGCGCCAGCAGCCAAACCCGACAGGGGGATAGGGATGAGCAGTTCTTC,CASSQTRQGDRDEQFF
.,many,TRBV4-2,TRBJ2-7,TGTGCCAGCAGCCAGGAGGGACAGCTCCACTCCTACGAGCAGTACTTC,CASSQEGQLHSYEQYF
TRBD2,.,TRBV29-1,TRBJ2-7,TGCAGCGTTTCTTCCCGGCTAGCGGGAAAATACGAGCAGTACTTC,CSVSSRLAGKYEQYF
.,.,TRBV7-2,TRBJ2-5,TGTGCCAGCAGCACAACAGCTTTATATTACCAAGAGACCCAGTACTTC,CASSTTALYYQETQYF
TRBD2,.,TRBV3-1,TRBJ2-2,TGTGCCAGCAGCCAAGGCGGGAGTAACACCGGGGAGCTGTTTTTT,CASSQGGSNTGELFF
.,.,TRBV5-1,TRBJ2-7,TGCGCCAGCAGCCCGGCGTCAGGGCCCCTCGAGCAGTACTTC,CASSPASGPLEQYF
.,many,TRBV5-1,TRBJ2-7,TGCGCCAGCAGCTTCGGCGGGTCCTACGAGCAGTACTTC,CASSFGGSYEQYF
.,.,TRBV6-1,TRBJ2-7,TGTGCCAGCAGTCTCCGGGTGGGACTCATCTACGAGCAGTACTTC,CASSLRVGLIYEQYF
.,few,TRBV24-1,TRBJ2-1,TGTGCCACCAGTGCGCCAGGCTCCTACAATGAGCAGTTCTTC,CATSAPGSYNEQFF
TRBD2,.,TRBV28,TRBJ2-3,TGTGCCAGCAGCAATAGCGGGGGAGGTACGCAGTATTTT,CASSNSGGGTQYF
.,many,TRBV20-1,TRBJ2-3,TGCAGTGCACCAGCGTTGGCGTCAACAGATACGCAGTATTTT,CSAPALASTDTQYF
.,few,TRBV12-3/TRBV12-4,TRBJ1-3,TGTGCCAGCAGTTTAGTCCGGACAGCCTCTCGTGCCTTT,CASSLVRTASRAF
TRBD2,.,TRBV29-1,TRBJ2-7,TGCAGCGTTGAAGGGTTAGCGGGCGGCTACGAGCAGTACTTC,CSVEGLAGGYEQYF
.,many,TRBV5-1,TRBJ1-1,TGCGCCAGCAGCTTGGACAGGCCGAACACTGAAGCTTTCTTT,CASSLDRPNTEAFF
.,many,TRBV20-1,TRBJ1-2,TGCAGTGCTAGGGAACAAGAACATACCTATGGCTACACCTTC,CSAREQEHTYGYTF
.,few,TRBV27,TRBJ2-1,TGTGCCAGCAGTTTATTCGGGTACAATGAGCAGTTCTTC,CASSLFGYNEQFF
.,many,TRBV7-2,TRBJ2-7,TGTGCCAGCAGCCCATTCGGACCGAGCTCCTACGAGCAGTACTTC,CASSPFGPSSYEQYF
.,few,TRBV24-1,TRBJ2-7,TGTGCCACCAGTGATCCCGGACGGAGCTACGAGCAGTACTTC,CATSDPGRSYEQYF
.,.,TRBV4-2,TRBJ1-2,TGTGCCAGCAGCCAAGATTCAGGGGTTTTCCTTGGCTACACCTTC,CASSQDSGVFLGYTF
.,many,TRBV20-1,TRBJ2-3,TGCAGTGCGAGAGGATACACAGATACGCAGTATTTT,CSARGYTDTQYF
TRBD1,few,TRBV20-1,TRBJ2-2,TGCAGTGCTAGAGATGAGGGACAGGGGGCCTACGGGGAGCTGTTTTTT,CSARDEGQGAYGELFF
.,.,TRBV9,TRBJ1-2,TGTGCCAGCAGCGTCGGAGACAGAATCTATGGCTACACCTTC,CASSVGDRIYGYTF
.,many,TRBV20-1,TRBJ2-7,TGCAGTGCTAGAGGCGGGACAGCGAGGAACGAGCAGTACTTC,CSARGGTARNEQYF
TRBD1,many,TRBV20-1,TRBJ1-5,TGCAGTGCTAGAGATACAGGGGGCTACAATCAGCCCCAGCATTTT,CSARDTGGYNQPQHF
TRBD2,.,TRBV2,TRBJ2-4,TGTGCCTTCTGCCCTCGGACTAGCGGGGCCCTAGCCAAAAACATTCAGTACTTC,CAFCPRTSGALAKNIQYF
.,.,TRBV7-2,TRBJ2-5,TGTGCCAGCTCAGTGGGAGTTTTTGAGACCCAGTACTTC,CASSVGVFETQYF
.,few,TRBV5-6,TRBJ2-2,TGTGCCAGCAGCTGGTCGGGGCACGACACCGGGGAGCTGTTTTTT,CASSWSGHDTGELFF
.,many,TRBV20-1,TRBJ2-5,TGCAGTGCTAGAGCCCCCCTACTGCGGGAGACCCAGTACTTC,CSARAPLLRETQYF
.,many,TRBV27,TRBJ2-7,TGTGCCAGCAGTGCCTCGGGACTCTCCTACGAGCAGTACTTC,CASSASGLSYEQYF
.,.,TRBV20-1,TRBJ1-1,TGCAGTGCTAGCTTAGGATACAGTTACACTGAAGCTTTCTTT,CSASLGYSYTEAFF
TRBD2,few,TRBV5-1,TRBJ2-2,TGCGCCAGCAGCTTTTCCGGGAGGAACGCCGGGGAGCTGTTTTTT,CASSFSGRNAGELFF
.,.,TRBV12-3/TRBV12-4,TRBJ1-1,TGTGCCAGCAGTTGGCCAGGGGAAGGCACTGAAGCTTTCTTT,CASSWPGEGTEAFF
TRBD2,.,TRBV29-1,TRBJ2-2,TGCAGCGTTCTCAAGCGGGGGAACGGGGAGCTGTTTTTT,CSVLKRGNGELFF
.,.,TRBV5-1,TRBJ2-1,TGCGCCAGCAGCGATAGGTACAATGAGCAGTTCTTC,CASSDRYNEQFF
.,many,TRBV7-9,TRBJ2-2,TGTGCCAGCAACTTTCTCTCGAGCGGGCACGGGGAGCTGTTTTTT,CASNFLSSGHGELFF
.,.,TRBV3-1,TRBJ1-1,TGTGCCAGCAGCCAAGTACTCAGGGGTAACACTGAAGCTTTCTTT,CASSQVLRGNTEAFF
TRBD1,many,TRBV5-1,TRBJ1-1,TGCGCCAGCAGCTCCGGAGCAGGGGGCACTGAAGCTTTCTTT,CASSSGAGGTEAFF